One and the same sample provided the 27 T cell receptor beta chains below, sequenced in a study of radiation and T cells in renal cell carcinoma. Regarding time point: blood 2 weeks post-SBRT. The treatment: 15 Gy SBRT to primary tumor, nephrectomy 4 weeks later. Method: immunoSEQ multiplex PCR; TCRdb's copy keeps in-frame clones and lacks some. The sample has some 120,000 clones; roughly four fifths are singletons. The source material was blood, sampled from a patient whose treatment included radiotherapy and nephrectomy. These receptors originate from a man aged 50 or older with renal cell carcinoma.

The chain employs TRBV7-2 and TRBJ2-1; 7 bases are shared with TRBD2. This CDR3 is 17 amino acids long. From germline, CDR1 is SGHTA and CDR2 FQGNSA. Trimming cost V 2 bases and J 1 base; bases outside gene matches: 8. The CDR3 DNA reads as TGTGCCAGCAGCTTACTAGGGAGGGCCCCGTCCTACAATGAGCAGTTCTTC. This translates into CASSLLGRAPSYNEQFF.

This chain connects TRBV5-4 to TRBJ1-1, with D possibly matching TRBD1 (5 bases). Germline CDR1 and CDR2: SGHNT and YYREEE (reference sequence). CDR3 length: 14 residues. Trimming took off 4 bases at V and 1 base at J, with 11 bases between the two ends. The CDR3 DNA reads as TGTGCCAGCAGCCGGGGGGGGAAGAACACTGAAGCTTTCTTT. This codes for CASSRGGKNTEAFF. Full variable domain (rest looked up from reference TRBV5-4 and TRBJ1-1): ETGVTQSPTHLIKTRGQQVTLRCSSQSGHNTVSWYQQALGQGPQFIFQYYREEENGRGNFPPRFSGLQFPNYSSELNVNALELDDSALYLCASSRGGKNTEAFFGQGTRLTVV.

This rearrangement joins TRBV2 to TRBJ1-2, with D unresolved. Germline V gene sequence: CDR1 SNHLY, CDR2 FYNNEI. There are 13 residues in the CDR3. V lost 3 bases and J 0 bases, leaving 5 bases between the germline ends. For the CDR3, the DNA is TGTGCCAGCAGTGATACAGCTAACTATGGCTACACCTTC. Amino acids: CASSDTANYGYTF. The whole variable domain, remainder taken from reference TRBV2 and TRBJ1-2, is EPEVTQTPSHQVTQMGQEVILRCVPISNHLYFYWYRQILGQKVEFLVSFYNNEISEKSEIFDDQFSVERPDGSNFTLKIRSTKLEDSAMYFCASSDTANYGYTFGSGTRLTVV.

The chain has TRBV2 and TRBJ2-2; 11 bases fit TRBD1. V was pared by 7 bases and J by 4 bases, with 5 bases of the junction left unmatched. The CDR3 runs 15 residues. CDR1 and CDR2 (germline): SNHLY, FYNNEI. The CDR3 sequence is CASTGDRGATGELFF. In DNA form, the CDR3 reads TGTGCCAGCACCGGGGACAGGGGGGCCACCGGGGAGCTGTTTTTT. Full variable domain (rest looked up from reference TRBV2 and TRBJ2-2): EPEVTQTPSHQVTQMGQEVILRCVPISNHLYFYWYRQILGQKVEFLVSFYNNEISEKSEIFDDQFSVERPDGSNFTLKIRSTKLEDSAMYFCASTGDRGATGELFFGEGSRLTVL.

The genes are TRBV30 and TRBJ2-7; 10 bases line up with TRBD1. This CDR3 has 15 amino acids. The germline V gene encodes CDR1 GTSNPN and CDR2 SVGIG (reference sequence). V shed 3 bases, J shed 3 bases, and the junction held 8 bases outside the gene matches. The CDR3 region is CAWSARDRGVYEQYF. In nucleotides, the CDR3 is TGTGCCTGGAGCGCTCGGGACAGGGGCGTCTACGAGCAGTACTTC.

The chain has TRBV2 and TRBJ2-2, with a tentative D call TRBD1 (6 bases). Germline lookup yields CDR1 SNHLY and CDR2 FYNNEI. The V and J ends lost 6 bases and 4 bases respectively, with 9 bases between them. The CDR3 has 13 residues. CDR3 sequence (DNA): TGTGCCAGCAGACTACAGGGCACCGGGGAGCTGTTTTTT. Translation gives CASRLQGTGELFF.

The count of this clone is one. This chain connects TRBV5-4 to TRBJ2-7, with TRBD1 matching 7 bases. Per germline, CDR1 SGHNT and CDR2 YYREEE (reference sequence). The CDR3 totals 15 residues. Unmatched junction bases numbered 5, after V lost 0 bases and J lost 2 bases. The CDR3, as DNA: TGTGCCAGCAGCTTGGAACAGGGGAACCCCTACGAGCAGTACTTC. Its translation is CASSLEQGNPYEQYF.

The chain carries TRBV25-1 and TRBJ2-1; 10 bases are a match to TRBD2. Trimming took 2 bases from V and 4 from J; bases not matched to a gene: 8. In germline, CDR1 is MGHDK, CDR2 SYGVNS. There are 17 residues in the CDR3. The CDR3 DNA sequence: TGTGCCAGCAGTGAACAAAGGTCAGCGGGGGGGTACAATGAGCAGTTCTTC. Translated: CASSEQRSAGGYNEQFF.

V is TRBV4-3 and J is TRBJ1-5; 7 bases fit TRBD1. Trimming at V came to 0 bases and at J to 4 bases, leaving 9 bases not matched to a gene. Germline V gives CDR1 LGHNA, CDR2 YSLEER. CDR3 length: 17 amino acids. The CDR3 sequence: CASSQDYRGGQNQPQHF. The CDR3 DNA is TGCGCCAGCAGCCAAGATTACAGGGGAGGTCAGAATCAGCCCCAGCATTTT.

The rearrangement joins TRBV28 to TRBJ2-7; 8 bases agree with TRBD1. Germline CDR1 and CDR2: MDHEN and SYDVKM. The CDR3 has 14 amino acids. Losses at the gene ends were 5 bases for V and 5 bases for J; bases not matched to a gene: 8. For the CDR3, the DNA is TGTGCCAGCAGTCGTCCGGGACAGGTCGACGAGCAGTACTTC. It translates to CASSRPGQVDEQYF.

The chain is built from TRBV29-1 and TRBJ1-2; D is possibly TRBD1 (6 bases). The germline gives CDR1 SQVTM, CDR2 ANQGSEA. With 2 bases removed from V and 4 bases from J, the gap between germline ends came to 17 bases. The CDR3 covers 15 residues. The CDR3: CSVESSYREFYGYTF. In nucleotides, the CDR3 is TGCAGCGTTGAATCATCGTACAGGGAGTTCTATGGCTACACCTTC. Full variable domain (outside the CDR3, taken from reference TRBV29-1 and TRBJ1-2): SAVISQKPSRDICQRGTSLTIQCQVDSQVTMMFWYRQQPGQSLTLIATANQGSEATYESGFVIDKFPISRPNLTFSTLTVSNMSPEDSSIYLCSVESSYREFYGYTFGSGTRLTVV.

The CDR3, as DNA: TGCGCCAGCAGTCCGGGACTAGCGGCAAGCACAGATACGCAGTATTTT. Translation: CASSPGLAASTDTQYF. This rearrangement joins TRBV5-1 to TRBJ2-3, with TRBD2 matching 11 bases. The CDR3 is 16 residues long. V dropped 5 bases and J dropped 0; count of bases not matched to a gene: 5. Germline CDR1 and CDR2: SGHRS and YFSETQ.

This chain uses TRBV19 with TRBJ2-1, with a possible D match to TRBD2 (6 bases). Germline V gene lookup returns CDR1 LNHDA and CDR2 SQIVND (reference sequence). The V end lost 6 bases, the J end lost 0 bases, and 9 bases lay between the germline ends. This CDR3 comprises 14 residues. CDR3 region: CASRDGSSYNEQFF. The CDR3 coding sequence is TGTGCCAGTAGAGACGGGAGCTCCTACAATGAGCAGTTCTTC.

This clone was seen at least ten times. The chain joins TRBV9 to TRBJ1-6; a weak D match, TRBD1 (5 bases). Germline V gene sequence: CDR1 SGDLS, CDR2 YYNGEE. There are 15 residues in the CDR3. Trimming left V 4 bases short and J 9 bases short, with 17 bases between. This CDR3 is CASSSGDGAGSPLHF. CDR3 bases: TGTGCCAGCAGCTCAGGTGATGGGGCGGGTTCACCCCTCCACTTT.

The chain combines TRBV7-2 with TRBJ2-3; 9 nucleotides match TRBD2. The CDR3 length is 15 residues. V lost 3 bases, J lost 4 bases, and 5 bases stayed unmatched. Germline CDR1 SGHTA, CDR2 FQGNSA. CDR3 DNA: TGTGCCAGCAGCTTTCAGCGGGGGGAGTCAGATACGCAGTATTTT. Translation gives CASSFQRGESDTQYF. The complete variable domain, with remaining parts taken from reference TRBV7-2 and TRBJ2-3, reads GAGVSQSPSNKVTEKGKDVELRCDPISGHTALYWYRQSLGQGLEFLIYFQGNSAPDKSGLPSDRFSAERTGGSVSTLTIQRTQQEDSAVYLCASSFQRGESDTQYFGPGTRLTVL.

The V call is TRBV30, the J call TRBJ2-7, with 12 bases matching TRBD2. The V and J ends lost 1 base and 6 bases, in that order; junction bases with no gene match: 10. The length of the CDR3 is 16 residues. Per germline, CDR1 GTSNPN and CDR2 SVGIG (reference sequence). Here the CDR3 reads CAWSANTPGLAGEQYF. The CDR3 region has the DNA TGTGCCTGGAGTGCGAATACGCCGGGACTAGCGGGCGAGCAGTACTTC. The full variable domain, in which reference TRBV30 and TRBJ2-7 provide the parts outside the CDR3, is SQTIHQWPATLVQPVGSPLSLECTVEGTSNPNLYWYRQAAGRGLQLLFYSVGIGQISSEVPQNLSASRPQDRQFILSSKKLLLSDSGFYLCAWSANTPGLAGEQYFGPGTRLTVT.

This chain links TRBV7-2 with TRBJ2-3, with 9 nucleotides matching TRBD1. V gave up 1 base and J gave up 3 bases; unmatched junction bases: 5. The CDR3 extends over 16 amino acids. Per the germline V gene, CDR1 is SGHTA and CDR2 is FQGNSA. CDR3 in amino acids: CASSLGTGVGTDTQYF. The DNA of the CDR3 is TGTGCCAGCAGCTTAGGGACAGGGGTCGGTACAGATACGCAGTATTTT. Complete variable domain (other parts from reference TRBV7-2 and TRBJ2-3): GAGVSQSPSNKVTEKGKDVELRCDPISGHTALYWYRQSLGQGLEFLIYFQGNSAPDKSGLPSDRFSAERTGGSVSTLTIQRTQQEDSAVYLCASSLGTGVGTDTQYFGPGTRLTVL.

CDR3 sequence: CASSAAQSSTDTQYF. CDR3 bases: TGTGCCAGCAGCGCGGCTCAAAGTAGCACAGATACGCAGTATTTT. The genes are TRBV5-4 and TRBJ2-3; D remains unclear. CDR1 and CDR2 from the germline V gene are SGHNT and YYREEE (reference sequence). V lost 4 bases and J 0 bases, leaving 12 bases between the germline ends. This CDR3 is built from 15 residues.

The DNA for the CDR3 is TGCGCCAGCAGCCTGGGGGCGCTCGACACCGGGGAGCTGTTTTTT. Its protein is CASSLGALDTGELFF. J is TRBJ2-2 and V is TRBV5-1; a weak D match, TRBD1 (6 bases). Germline V CDR1 and CDR2: SGHRS, YFSETQ. Trimming shortened V by 4 bases and J by 3 bases, and 13 bases separated the two germline ends. The CDR3 is 15 residues long.

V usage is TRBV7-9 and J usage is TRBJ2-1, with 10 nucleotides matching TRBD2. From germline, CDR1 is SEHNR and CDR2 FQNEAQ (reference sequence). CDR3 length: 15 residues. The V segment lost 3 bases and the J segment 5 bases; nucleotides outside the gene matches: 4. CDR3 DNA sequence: TGTGCCAGCAGCTTTAGCGGGGGGCGAAACAATGAGCAGTTCTTC. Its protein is CASSFSGGRNNEQFF.

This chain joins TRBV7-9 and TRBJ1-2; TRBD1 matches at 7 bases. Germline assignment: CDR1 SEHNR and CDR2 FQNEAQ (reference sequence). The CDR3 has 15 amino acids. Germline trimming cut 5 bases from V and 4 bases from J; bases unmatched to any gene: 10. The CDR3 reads CASSKQGWHVYGYTF. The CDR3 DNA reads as TGTGCCAGCAGCAAACAGGGGTGGCATGTCTATGGCTACACCTTC.

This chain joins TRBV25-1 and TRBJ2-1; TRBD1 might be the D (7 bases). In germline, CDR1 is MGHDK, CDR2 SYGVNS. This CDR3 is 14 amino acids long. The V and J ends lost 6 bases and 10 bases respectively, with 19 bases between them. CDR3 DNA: TGTGCCAGCAGCGAAATGACAGGGCGGGGCGAGCAGTTCTTC. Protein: CASSEMTGRGEQFF.

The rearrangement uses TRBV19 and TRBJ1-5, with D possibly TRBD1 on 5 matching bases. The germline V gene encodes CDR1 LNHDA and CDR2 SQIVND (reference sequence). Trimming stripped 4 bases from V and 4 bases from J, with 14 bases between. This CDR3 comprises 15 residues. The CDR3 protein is CASSNRGAFNQPQHF. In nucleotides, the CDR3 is TGTGCCAGTAGTAACCGGGGCGCGTTTAATCAGCCCCAGCATTTT.

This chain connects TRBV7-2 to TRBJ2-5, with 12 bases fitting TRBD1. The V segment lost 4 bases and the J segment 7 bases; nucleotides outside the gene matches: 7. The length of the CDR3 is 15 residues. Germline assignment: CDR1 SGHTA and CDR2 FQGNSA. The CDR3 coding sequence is TGTGCCAGCAGCTCGGGAGGGACAGGGGGCCGGACCCAGTACTTC. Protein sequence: CASSSGGTGGRTQYF.

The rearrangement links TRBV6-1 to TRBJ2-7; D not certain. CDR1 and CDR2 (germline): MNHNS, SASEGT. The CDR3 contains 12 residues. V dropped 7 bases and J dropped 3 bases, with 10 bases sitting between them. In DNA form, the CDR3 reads TGTGCCAGCACCATCACAAGCTACGAGCAGTACTTC. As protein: CASTITSYEQYF.

CDR3 region: CASSAFSEQFF. DNA of the CDR3: TGCGCCAGCAGTGCGTTCTCTGAGCAGTTCTTC. V and J are TRBV10-1 and TRBJ2-1; D is unresolved. This CDR3 spans 11 amino acids. Germline V gene sequence: CDR1 WNHNN, CDR2 SYGVQD (reference sequence). The V and J ends lost 4 bases and 9 bases respectively, with 7 bases between them.

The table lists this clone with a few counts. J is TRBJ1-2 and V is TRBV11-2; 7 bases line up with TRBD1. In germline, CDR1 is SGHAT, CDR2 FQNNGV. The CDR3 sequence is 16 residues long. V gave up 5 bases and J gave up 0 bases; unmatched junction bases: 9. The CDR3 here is CASSTWQGTANYGYTF. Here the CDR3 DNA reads TGTGCCAGCAGCACCTGGCAGGGGACAGCTAACTATGGCTACACCTTC.